The entry below gives a single T cell receptor beta chain sequence along with its context. Trimming removed 2 bases at V and 6 bases at J, with 10 bases between. CDR1 and CDR2 from the germline V gene are KGHSH and LQKENI. The CDR3 totals 14 residues. Produced via immunoSEQ multiplex PCR; TCRdb's table is partial and in-frame only. The table records more than 55,000 clones, roughly nine tenths of them present only once. These data belong to a study of T cell changes during pregnancy in multiple sclerosis. The rearrangement joins TRBV18 to TRBJ2-2; D may be TRBD2 (5 bases). This receptor was taken from a female donor in good health, enrolled as a control in a pregnancy study. Sample: peripheral blood, taken after pregnancy. The CDR3 DNA sequence: TGTGCCAGCTCACCAATTGTAGCGTCCGGGGAGCTGTTTTTT. This gives the protein CASSPIVASGELFF.